This TCR beta chain is drawn from a study of regulatory T cells in long-lasting Graves disease. Findings of the study overall: When disease was persistent, TRBV28, TRBJ1-2 and TRBJ2-5 were the favored segments.

V shed 4 bases, J shed 7 bases, and the junction held 9 bases outside the gene matches. The CDR3 spans 14 residues. In germline, CDR1 is SGHNT, CDR2 YYREEE (reference sequence). CDR3 regions were amplified by Arm-PCR using iRepertoire HTBI primers to build TCR beta libraries. TCRdb reprocessed the multiplex PCR reads via MiXCR and lists one record per CDR3 protein. The table records over 350,000 distinct CDR3 sequences, over 12% of them present only once. This sample's time point: newly diagnosed GD, antithyroid drugs for less than 3 months. Extracted PBMC RNA gave rise to the TCR library. About this clonotype itself: Its antigen is as yet unknown.

These data were also filed under a second study, of T cells in Graves' hyperthyroidism and ophthalmopathy. That source notes: It was considered stable Graves' hyperthyroidism when ophthalmopathy did not progress within 18 months.

The chain is built from TRBV5-4 and TRBJ1-2, with 8 bases aligning to TRBD1. The specimen comprised peripheral blood mononuclear cells (PBMCs), sampled at new diagnosis, from a patient treated with antithyroid drugs. The origin of this receptor is a woman aged 40 to 50 with Graves disease. The CDR3 DNA is TGTGCCAGCAGCACAGACAGGGGAGTAGGTGGCTACACCTTC. This codes for CASSTDRGVGGYTF.